This entry features one T cell receptor (beta chain) sequence. Its antigen target is currently unknown. Qualities for individual bases were not recorded, and no much larger clone is one base off. The germline V gene provides CDR1 SGHRS and CDR2 YFSETQ. The CDR3 starts with the cysteine, ends with the phenylalanine, and has 15 residues. Only the CDR3 region is kept as DNA, spanning 45 bases read in frame from base 1. V lost 4 bases and J lost 6 bases, and the count of bases not matched to a germline gene is 7. The data originate from a study of cytomegalovirus exposure and HLA in healthy donors (dated by TCRdb to the late 2010s). Study-wide context: An earlier analysis of 550 to 700 of the donors reported 250 to 350 Gb of sequence data and around 110 million unique TCR beta sequences from approximately 180 million T cells. An early release that covered fewer than 750 HLA-typed donors contained around 330 gigabases of sequencing data and around 80 million unique TCR sequences. Of the roughly 390 genotyped donors, over 70% fell in the genetic ancestry cluster associated with self-reported Caucasian donors. The study aimed to test whether cataloging public T cell receptors could reveal signatures of past pathogen exposure. The study profiled the T cell repertoires of hundreds of subjects by immunosequencing and related them to cytomegalovirus serostatus. In addition to the first cohort of several hundred subjects, a separate validation cohort of over 90 different subjects was used. To predict cytomegalovirus infection status, the study combined high-throughput TCR immunosequencing, statistical association of individual TCRs with disease status, and machine learning. In a later analysis, previously published TCR beta repertoires from 666 donors were re-analyzed and high-resolution HLA genotyping was added so that TCR occurrence patterns could be studied. Rather than drawing on any new phenotypic data, the later analysis identified candidate immune exposures from TCR beta sequences and the way those sequences occurred across donors. In an earlier analysis of 500 to 650 of the donors, high-throughput TCR beta sequencing was used to judge whether each TCR beta V gene segment behaved as functional or pseudogenic. Alongside the repertoire data, information on donor age, sex, ethnicity and CMV serostatus was compiled. A later genetic analysis used genome-wide SNP genotypes for about 55% of the 666 donors, treating that subset as a discovery cohort. All discovery cohort repertoires had been generated using a single sequencing platform. Both class I and class II loci were covered by HLA typing, at four-digit resolution. Typing coverage differed by locus: A, B, C, DRB1 and DQB1 were typed in roughly 620-630 donors, DQA1 in about 500, DPA1 in roughly 590, and DPB1 in 472. About five DR-DQ haplotypes were treated as single units for association and clustering because of strong linkage in the cohort. Among around 400 genotyped donors of the cohort, an average of approximately 240,000 unique TCR beta nucleotide sequences were sequenced per donor, roughly 20% of them non-productive. Summary of the overall study and its limitations: The authors suggested that the approach could potentially be generalized to other disease states and immunological phenotypes. Strong co-occurrence of HLA alleles, especially DR and DQ, made assigning TCR associations to individual alleles difficult. According to a later analysis, parvovirus B19, influenza, CMV and Epstein-Barr virus appeared linked to several top co-occurrence clusters. Because counts were too low, roughly 17 rarely observed V segments, including chromosome 9 orphons, were left out of the earlier analysis of a few hundred of the donors. Presence/absence analyses assumed roughly uniform sequencing depth across donors, an assumption that may not hold. Immune exposure information for the cohort was limited to CMV serostatus. According to a later analysis, most CMV-associated TCR beta chains appeared to be HLA-restricted, and the HLA associations seemed to be driven largely by CMV exposure. A later genetic analysis reported fewer N-insertions in productive TCRs among donors in an Asian-associated ancestry cluster than the approximately 700-donor mean. A later analysis associated some 17,000 TCR beta sequences with specific HLA alleles at a false discovery rate of 0.05. The classifier was reported to diagnose cytomegalovirus status with high specificity and sensitivity in both the original and validation cohorts. Correlated functional status among segregating V segments might be attributable to linkage disequilibrium, but an unknown experimental factor could not be ruled out. Most TCR sequences were seen in very few donors, while some public TCRs were found in many individuals. Because HLA typing was missing for some donors at each locus, association tests included only the typed subset. The 87-base-pair reads could not distinguish some IMGT-functional V segments, including TRBV6-2 and TRBV6-3, so those segments were excluded. In vitro tests confirmed that three of the cytomegalovirus-associated TCR beta chains recognize cytomegalovirus antigens. A cluster of highly shared sequence variants was judged likely to be a technical artifact of the sequencing pipeline. The cohort was sequenced for TCR beta chains only, and without alpha or paired-chain data the features that could be detected were limited. In an earlier analysis of about 600 of the donors, most TCR beta V segments appeared in productive rearrangements about 87% or about 30% of the time, broadly matching IMGT annotations. In a later analysis, TCR association rates were found to vary across HLA loci, with the most associated TCRs seen for DRB1 alleles and the fewest for HLA-C alleles. A later analysis found that HLA-associated TCR beta chains were more clonally expanded and had lower generation probabilities than equally common non-associated chains. A further reported finding was that TCR beta sequences accurately predicted the HLA-A and HLA-B alleles for most subjects in the first cohort. The study listed 150 to 200 TCR beta chains as associated with cytomegalovirus. A later genetic analysis associated a missense DCLRE1C variant with V-gene and J-gene trimming of TCR beta chains, and an independent cohort replicated the association.

Library preparation employed the immunoSEQ multiplex PCR assay. For the multiplex PCR, a mixture combining 60 forward primers for TCR Vbeta segments and 13 reverse primers for TCR Jbeta segments was used. Amplification of the CDR3 region of rearranged TCR beta genes was performed with a multiplex PCR assay on genomic DNA. The amplified TCR beta libraries were sequenced on the Illumina HiSeq System as 87-base-pair reads. On the study's bioinformatics: A later analysis counted approximately 76 million unique TCR beta chains across the 670 or so repertoires, and around 9.9 million of these chains were shared by at least two donors. To remove PCR and sequencing errors, raw reads were error-corrected and collapsed into unique sequences using a nearest-neighbor algorithm that merged closely related sequences. CDR3 sequences were aligned to IMGT reference sequences to assign V, D and J gene segments. For a sequence to be retained, a match of at least six nucleotides was required to both a V gene segment and a J gene segment. A rearrangement was called productive if the CDR3 had no stop codons and remained in frame with V and J, and every other rearrangement was called non-productive. CDR3 was defined according to IMGT convention as the region running from the second conserved V-encoded cysteine to the conserved J-encoded phenylalanine. The earlier analysis of about 530 of the donors excluded any sequence lacking an unambiguous match to a single V gene segment. In an earlier analysis of 587 of the donors, a V segment was called functional when productive rearrangements were above 56.7%, and segregating when the standard deviation between donors exceeded 5%. A statistical classification framework was built for diagnosing cytomegalovirus status from the catalog of TCR beta chain sequences. V and J gene assignment, in a later analysis, came from comparing TCR nucleotide sequences with IMGT/GENE-DB human TR gene sequences. In a later analysis, CDR3 sequences and most-parsimonious VDJ recombination scenarios were assigned using the TCRdist pipeline. A later analysis defined each TCR beta chain by its CDR3 amino acid sequence plus V-gene family, and excluded reads lacking a unique V-gene family. In a later analysis, around 650 highly shared, low-generation-probability nucleotide sequences were removed to address suspected cross-contamination and a sequencing artifact. A later analysis calculated a clonal expansion index for each public chain from normalized within-repertoire ranks of inferred template counts. In a later analysis, generation probabilities were computed with a VDJ recombination model fitted to out-of-frame rearrangements, and the resulting probabilities were checked against IGoR. Hypergeometric tests were used in a later analysis to score TCR-TCR, TCR-HLA and TCR-CMV co-occurrence, with a repertoire-size bias correction applied to the TCR pairs. False discovery rates were estimated in a later analysis by permuting HLA or CMV assignments 20 times. In a later analysis, co-occurring TCRs were grouped with DBSCAN, and TCRdist sequence similarity was added when clustering was performed within HLA-allele-positive subsets. Co-occurrence clustering excluded repertoires with fewer than 30,000 or more than 120,000 public chains, plus five with anomalous nucleotide sharing. TCRdb mirrors the immuneACCESS table, restricted to in-frame sequences. Some clones are absent from its copies; in checked studies, under half trace to an unresolved V gene, and the reason for the others is unknown. That table is the source of V, J and clone size, and D and trimming were worked out from the DNA. Across this sample there are under 250,000 clones, with about 77% seen only once. Less than 3.5% of the sample rests with the top ten.

The cohort was made up of hundreds of healthy bone marrow donors. All cohort members were sampled while nominally healthy, although unrecorded immune exposures were likely present. The donor was CMV seronegative and was included in the group of around 320 seronegative cohort members. Every donor gave a peripheral blood sample, and the peripheral blood mononuclear cells from that sample were used for TCR beta sequencing. The Qiagen DNeasy Blood Extraction Kit was used to extract genomic DNA from the blood cell samples. This receptor chain uses TRBV5-1 and TRBJ2-1, with 10 central nucleotides matching TRBD2. Sequencing input: PBMCs. The TCR comes from a woman in her twenties or thirties in good health and CMV-seronegative. Here is the DNA: TGCGCCAGCAGCCTAGGACTAGCGGAGGGCAATGAGCAGTTCTTC. This gives the protein CASSLGLAEGNEQFF.